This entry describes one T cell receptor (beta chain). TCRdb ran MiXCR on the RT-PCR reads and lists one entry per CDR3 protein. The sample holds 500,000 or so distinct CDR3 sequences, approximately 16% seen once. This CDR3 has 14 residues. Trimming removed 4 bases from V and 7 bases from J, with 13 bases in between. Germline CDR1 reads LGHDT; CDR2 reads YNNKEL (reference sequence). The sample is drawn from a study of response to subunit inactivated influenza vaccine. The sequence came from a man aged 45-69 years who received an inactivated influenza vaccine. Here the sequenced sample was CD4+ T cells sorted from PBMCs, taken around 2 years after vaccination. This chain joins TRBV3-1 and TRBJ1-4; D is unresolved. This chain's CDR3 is CASSRASEGEKLFF. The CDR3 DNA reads TGTGCCAGCAGCCGAGCCAGCGAGGGTGAAAAACTGTTTTTT.